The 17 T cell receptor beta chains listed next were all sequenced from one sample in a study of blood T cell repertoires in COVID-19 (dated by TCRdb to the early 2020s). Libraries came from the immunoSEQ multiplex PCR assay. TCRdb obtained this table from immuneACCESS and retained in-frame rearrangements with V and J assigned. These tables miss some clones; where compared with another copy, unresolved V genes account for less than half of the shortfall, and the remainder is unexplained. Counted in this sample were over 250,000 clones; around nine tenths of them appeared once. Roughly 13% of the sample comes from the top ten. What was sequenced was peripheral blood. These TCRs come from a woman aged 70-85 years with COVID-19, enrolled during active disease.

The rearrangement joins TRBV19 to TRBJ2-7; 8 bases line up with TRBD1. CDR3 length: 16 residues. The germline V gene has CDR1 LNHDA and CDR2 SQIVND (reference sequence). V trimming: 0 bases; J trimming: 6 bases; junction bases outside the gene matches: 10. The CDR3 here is CASSIDSDRVNSEQYF. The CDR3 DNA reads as TGTGCCAGTAGTATAGATTCGGACAGGGTAAACAGCGAGCAGTACTTC.

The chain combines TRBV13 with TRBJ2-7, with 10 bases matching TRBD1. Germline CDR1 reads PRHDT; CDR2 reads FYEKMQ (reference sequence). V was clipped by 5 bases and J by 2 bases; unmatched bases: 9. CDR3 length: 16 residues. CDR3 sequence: CASSPLWDRGAYEQYF. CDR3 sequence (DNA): TGTGCCAGCAGCCCCTTATGGGACAGGGGAGCCTACGAGCAGTACTTC.

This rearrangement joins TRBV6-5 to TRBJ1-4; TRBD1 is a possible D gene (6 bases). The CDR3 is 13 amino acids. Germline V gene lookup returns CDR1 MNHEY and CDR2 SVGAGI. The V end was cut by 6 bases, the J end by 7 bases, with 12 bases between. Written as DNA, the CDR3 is TGTGCCAGCAGAGCAGGGGTTAGTGAAAAACTGTTTTTT. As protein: CASRAGVSEKLFF.

CDR3 nucleotide sequence: TGTGCCAGCAGTCCAAGTGAGGGAGCCCATCAGCCCCAGCATTTT. It yields the protein CASSPSEGAHQPQHF. The chain uses TRBV6-5 and TRBJ1-5; D is undetermined. V was trimmed by 5 bases and J by 5 bases, leaving 16 bases between them. Germline V CDR1 and CDR2: MNHEY, SVGAGI. CDR3 size: 15 residues.

DNA for the CDR3: TGTGCCAGCAGCCCCAATAGACAAAGGCAGTTCTTC. Translation gives CASSPNRQRQFF. The chain uses TRBV7-9 and TRBJ2-1; no clear D. The germline gives CDR1 SEHNR, CDR2 FQNEAQ (reference sequence). There are 12 residues in the CDR3. Trimming left V 5 bases short and J 12 bases short, with 14 bases between.

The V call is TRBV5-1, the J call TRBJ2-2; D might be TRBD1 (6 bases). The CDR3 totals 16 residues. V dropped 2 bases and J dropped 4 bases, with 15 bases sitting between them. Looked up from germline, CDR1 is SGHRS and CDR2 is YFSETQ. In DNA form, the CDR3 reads TGCGCCAGCAGCTTCACCCCGATAGGGGGCACCGGGGAGCTGTTTTTT. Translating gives CASSFTPIGGTGELFF.

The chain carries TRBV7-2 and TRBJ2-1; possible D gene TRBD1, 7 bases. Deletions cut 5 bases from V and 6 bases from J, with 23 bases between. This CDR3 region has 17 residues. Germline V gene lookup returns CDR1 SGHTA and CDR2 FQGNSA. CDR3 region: CASSIRAETGRFNEQFF. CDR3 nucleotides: TGTGCCAGCAGCATTCGGGCGGAGACAGGGAGGTTCAATGAGCAGTTCTTC.

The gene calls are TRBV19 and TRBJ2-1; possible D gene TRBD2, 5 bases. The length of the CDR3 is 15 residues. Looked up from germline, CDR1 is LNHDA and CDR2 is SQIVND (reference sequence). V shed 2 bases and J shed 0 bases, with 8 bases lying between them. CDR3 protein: CASSITGSSYNEQFF. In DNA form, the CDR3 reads TGTGCCAGTAGTATAACGGGGAGCTCCTACAATGAGCAGTTCTTC.

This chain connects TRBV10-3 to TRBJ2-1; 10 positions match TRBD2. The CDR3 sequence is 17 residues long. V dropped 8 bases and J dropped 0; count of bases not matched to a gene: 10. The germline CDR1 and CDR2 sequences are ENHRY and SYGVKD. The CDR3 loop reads CAIGWTSGHSSYNEQFF. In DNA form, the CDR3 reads TGTGCCATCGGTTGGACTAGCGGACACAGCTCCTACAATGAGCAGTTCTTC.

The CDR3 DNA reads as TGTGCCAGCAGTTGGAGCGAGAGCTCCTACAATGAGCAGTTCTTC. Translating gives CASSWSESSYNEQFF. The chain has TRBV2 and TRBJ2-1; D unresolved. The CDR3 consists of 15 residues. Germline CDR1 and CDR2: SNHLY and FYNNEI. Between the trimmed V and J ends, which lost 5 bases and 0 bases, there was a span of 11 bases.

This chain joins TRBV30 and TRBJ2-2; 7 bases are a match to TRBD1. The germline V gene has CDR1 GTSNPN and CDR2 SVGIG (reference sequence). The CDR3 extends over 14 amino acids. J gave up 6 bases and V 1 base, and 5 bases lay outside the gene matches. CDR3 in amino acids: CAWSGQGVAGELFF. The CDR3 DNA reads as TGTGCCTGGAGTGGGCAGGGGGTGGCCGGGGAGCTGTTTTTT. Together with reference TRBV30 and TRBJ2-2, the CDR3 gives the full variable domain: SQTIHQWPATLVQPVGSPLSLECTVEGTSNPNLYWYRQAAGRGLQLLFYSVGIGQISSEVPQNLSASRPQDRQFILSSKKLLLSDSGFYLCAWSGQGVAGELFFGEGSRLTVL.

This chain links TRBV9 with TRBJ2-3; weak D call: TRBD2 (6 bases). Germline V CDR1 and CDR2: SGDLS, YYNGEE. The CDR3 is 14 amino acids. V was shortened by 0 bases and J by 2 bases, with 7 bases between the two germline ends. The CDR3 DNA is TGTGCCAGCAGCGTAGCGGGGGTCACAGATACGCAGTATTTT. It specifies CASSVAGVTDTQYF.

CDR3 sequence reads: CASSSWVRGSGYTF. CDR3 DNA sequence: TGTGCCAGCAGCTCCTGGGTGAGGGGGAGTGGCTACACCTTC. The chain recombines TRBV7-2 with TRBJ1-2, with D possibly matching TRBD1 (6 bases). Between the trimmed V and J ends, which lost 4 bases and 7 bases, there was a span of 16 bases. The CDR3 consists of 14 residues. CDR1 and CDR2 from the germline V gene are SGHTA and FQGNSA.

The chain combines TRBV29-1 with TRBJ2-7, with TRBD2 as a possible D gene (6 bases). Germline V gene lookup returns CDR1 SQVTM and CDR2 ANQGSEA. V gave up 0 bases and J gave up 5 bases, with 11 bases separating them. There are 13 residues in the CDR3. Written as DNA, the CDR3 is TGCAGCGTTGAAGATTGGGGGGAGAACGAGCAGTACTTC. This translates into CSVEDWGENEQYF.

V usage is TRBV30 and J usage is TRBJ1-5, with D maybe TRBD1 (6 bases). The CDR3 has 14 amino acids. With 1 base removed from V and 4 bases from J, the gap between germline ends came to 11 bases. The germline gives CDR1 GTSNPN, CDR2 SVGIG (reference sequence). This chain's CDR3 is CAWSEGELNQPQHF. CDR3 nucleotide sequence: TGTGCCTGGAGTGAGGGGGAGTTGAATCAGCCCCAGCATTTT.

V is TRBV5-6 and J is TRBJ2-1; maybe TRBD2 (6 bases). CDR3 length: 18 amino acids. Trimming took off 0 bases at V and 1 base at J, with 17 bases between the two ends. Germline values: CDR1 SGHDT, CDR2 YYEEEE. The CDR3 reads CASSLGGSDGGSYNEQFF. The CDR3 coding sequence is TGTGCCAGCAGCTTGGGAGGTTCTGACGGGGGATCCTACAATGAGCAGTTCTTC.

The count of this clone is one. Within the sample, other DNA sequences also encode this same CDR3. Here the CDR3 DNA reads TGTGCCAGCAGTCGGGACAGGGCCAGCTCCTACGAGCAGTACTTC. This gives the protein CASSRDRASSYEQYF. The chain couples TRBV6-5 to TRBJ2-7; 9 bases align to TRBD1. CDR1 MNHEY and CDR2 SVGAGI come from the germline V gene. The CDR3 loop spans 15 amino acids. Unmatched junction bases numbered 5, after V lost 5 bases and J lost 0 bases.